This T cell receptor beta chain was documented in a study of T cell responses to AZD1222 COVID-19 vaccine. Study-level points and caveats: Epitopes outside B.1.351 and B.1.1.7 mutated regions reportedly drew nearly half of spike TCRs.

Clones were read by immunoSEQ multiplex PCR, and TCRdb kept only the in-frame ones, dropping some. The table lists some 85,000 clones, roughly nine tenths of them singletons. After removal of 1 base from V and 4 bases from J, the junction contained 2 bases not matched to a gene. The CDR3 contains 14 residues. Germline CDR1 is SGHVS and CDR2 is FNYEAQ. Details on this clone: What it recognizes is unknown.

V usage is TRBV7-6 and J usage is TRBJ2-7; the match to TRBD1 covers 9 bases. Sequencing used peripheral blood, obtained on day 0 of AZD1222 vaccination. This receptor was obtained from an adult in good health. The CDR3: CASSLGGQGYEQYF. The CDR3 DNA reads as TGTGCCAGCAGCTTAGGGGGACAGGGTTACGAGCAGTACTTC.